The 20 T cell receptor beta chains given below trace back to one sample, sequenced in a study of cytomegalovirus exposure and HLA in healthy donors. Researchers ran the PCR with 60 Vbeta and 13 Jbeta primers. Clones were sequenced by immunoSEQ multiplex PCR, and TCRdb holds only the in-frame ones, with some missing. The sample has roughly 200,000 clones, approximately 77% seen once. The sequenced sample was PBMCs. These receptors came from a man aged 35 to 55 in good health and CMV-seropositive.

J is TRBJ1-4 and V is TRBV4-2; possibly TRBD1 for D (6 bases). CDR1 and CDR2 from the germline V gene are LGHNA and YNFKEQ. V lost 1 base to trimming and J lost 6 bases, with 12 bases between them. This CDR3 is built from 15 residues. The CDR3 DNA follows: TGTGCCAGCAGCCAAGTAGGGGGGGCACATGAAAAACTGTTTTTT. It yields the protein CASSQVGGAHEKLFF.

This clone was counted only a few times. The V call is TRBV7-3, the J call TRBJ2-3; 7 bases map to TRBD2. Germline CDR1 SGHTA, CDR2 FQGTGA. The J segment lost 1 base and the V segment lost 2 bases, leaving 3 bases of the junction unmatched. The CDR3 has 15 amino acids. The CDR3 coding sequence is TGTGCCAGCAGCTTATGGGAGGGAGGCACAGATACGCAGTATTTT. Its translation is CASSLWEGGTDTQYF.

This chain connects TRBV5-1 to TRBJ2-7; 9 bases align to TRBD2. The V and J ends lost 5 bases and 3 bases, in that order; junction bases with no gene match: 9. The CDR3 runs 15 residues. CDR1 and CDR2 from the germline V gene are SGHRS and YFSETQ. CDR3 sequence: CASSGEAGGRYEQYF. In DNA form, the CDR3 reads TGCGCCAGCAGTGGGGAAGCGGGAGGTCGCTACGAGCAGTACTTC.

The J gene is TRBJ2-1, the V gene TRBV7-9, with 10 bases that match TRBD2. The trim removed 5 bases at V and 3 bases at J, leaving 13 bases unmatched. The CDR3 length is 18 residues. CDR1 SEHNR and CDR2 FQNEAQ come from the germline V gene (reference sequence). CDR3 residues: CASSPHAVLAGGYNEQFF. The DNA for the CDR3 is TGTGCCAGCAGCCCTCACGCTGTGTTAGCGGGGGGCTACAATGAGCAGTTCTTC.

The chain recombines TRBV7-9 with TRBJ2-7; 7 bases agree with TRBD1. Losses at the gene ends were 5 bases for V and 0 bases for J; bases not matched to a gene: 1. The CDR3 totals 13 residues. Per the germline V gene, CDR1 is SEHNR and CDR2 is FQNEAQ (reference sequence). This CDR3 is CASSRDSSYEQYF. CDR3 coding DNA: TGTGCCAGCAGCCGGGACAGCTCCTACGAGCAGTACTTC.

The genes are TRBV25-1 and TRBJ1-1; no firm D call. V was trimmed by 6 bases and J by 6 bases, leaving 17 bases between them. Germline assignment: CDR1 MGHDK and CDR2 SYGVNS. The CDR3 spans 14 residues. CDR3 in amino acids: CASRREGRIAEAFF. As DNA, the CDR3 is TGTGCCAGCAGGCGGGAAGGGCGCATCGCTGAAGCTTTCTTT.

This sequence joins TRBV7-9 and TRBJ1-2; the D is unclear. CDR1 is SEHNR and CDR2 is FQNEAQ in the germline V gene (reference sequence). Trimming took off 4 bases at V and 4 bases at J, with 13 bases between the two ends. The CDR3 covers 14 residues. The CDR3 sequence is CASSSAGFSYGYTF. CDR3 DNA: TGTGCCAGCAGCTCCGCAGGCTTCTCCTATGGCTACACCTTC.

V gene TRBV6-6 combines with J gene TRBJ2-3, with D maybe TRBD2 (5 bases). The CDR3 has 14 amino acids. Germline V gives CDR1 MNHNY, CDR2 SVGAGI (reference sequence). The germline V and J ends were trimmed by 6 bases and 1 base, with 11 bases remaining between them. Here the CDR3 reads CASSLPEGTDTQYF. The DNA of the CDR3 is TGTGCCAGCAGCCTACCGGAGGGCACAGATACGCAGTATTTT.

This rearrangement joins TRBV5-4 to TRBJ1-2, with D perhaps matching TRBD1 (6 bases). Germline V CDR1 and CDR2: SGHNT, YYREEE (reference sequence). V dropped 4 bases and J dropped 5 bases, with 9 bases sitting between them. CDR3 size: 12 residues. The CDR3 loop reads CASSNGQYGYTF. The CDR3 DNA sequence: TGTGCCAGCAGCAACGGACAGTATGGCTACACCTTC. Full variable domain (rest looked up from reference TRBV5-4 and TRBJ1-2): ETGVTQSPTHLIKTRGQQVTLRCSSQSGHNTVSWYQQALGQGPQFIFQYYREEENGRGNFPPRFSGLQFPNYSSELNVNALELDDSALYLCASSNGQYGYTFGSGTRLTVV.

The rearrangement links TRBV9 to TRBJ1-5, with D hard to call. Germline assignment: CDR1 SGDLS and CDR2 YYNGEE. CDR3 length: 14 amino acids. Trimming took off 4 bases at V and 5 bases at J, with 13 bases between the two ends. The CDR3, as DNA: TGTGCCAGCAGCCCTCGCTCGAGTGATCAGCCCCAGCATTTT. Encoded protein: CASSPRSSDQPQHF.

The J gene is TRBJ2-5, the V gene TRBV7-2; 7 bases match TRBD2. V was clipped by 2 bases and J by 5 bases; unmatched bases: 14. The CDR3 totals 17 residues. CDR1 and CDR2 (germline): SGHTA, FQGNSA. The CDR3 coding sequence is TGTGCCAGCAGCTTAACGGGAGGTAGGAGTGGTTGGGAGACCCAGTACTTC. Protein: CASSLTGGRSGWETQYF.

This clone was seen a few times. The CDR3 loop is CAINPGYPLAGVFF. CDR3 coding DNA: TGTGCCATCAACCCGGGATATCCACTAGCGGGGGTGTTCTTC. The chain uses TRBV10-3 and TRBJ2-1, with TRBD2 matching 11 bases. This CDR3 region has 14 residues. V shed 7 bases and J 15 bases; nucleotides not matched to a gene: 14. CDR1 and CDR2 (germline): ENHRY, SYGVKD.

The chain recombines TRBV10-3 with TRBJ1-2; TRBD1 matches at 9 bases. The CDR3 length is 12 residues. V lost 6 bases and J lost 6; bases outside the gene matches: 2. In germline, CDR1 is ENHRY, CDR2 SYGVKD. The CDR3 reads CAIRQGADGYTF. CDR3 DNA sequence: TGTGCCATCAGACAGGGGGCGGATGGCTACACCTTC.

About this clone itself: Compared with germline, one end of the junction differs, possibly owing to a read error. V is TRBV7-9 and J is TRBJ2-7; 9 bases map to TRBD1. Germline V gene data show CDR1 as SEHNR and CDR2 as FQNEAQ (reference sequence). This CDR3 contains 17 residues. The CDR3 loop reads CSSSLGVGGQGIHEQYF. The CDR3 DNA reads as TGTTCCAGCAGCTTAGGGGTTGGGGGACAGGGTATTCACGAGCAGTACTTC.

The chain has TRBV7-7 and TRBJ2-7; 11 bases are a match to TRBD1. Germline CDR1 is SSHAT and CDR2 is FNYEAQ (reference sequence). V lost 5 bases to trimming and J lost 1 base; unmatched junction nucleotides: 4. The CDR3 runs 15 residues. CDR3 in amino acids: CASSPGQGASYEQYF. The DNA of the CDR3 is TGTGCCAGCAGCCCAGGACAGGGGGCATCCTACGAGCAGTACTTC.

This rearrangement joins TRBV4-1 to TRBJ1-3; the D is unclear. V was trimmed by 1 base and J by 0 bases, leaving 10 bases between them. The CDR3 is 16 amino acids. CDR1 and CDR2 (germline): MGHRA, YSYEKL. Written as DNA, the CDR3 is TGCGCCAGCAGCCAAGCCCCAGGTAACTCTGGAAACACCATATATTTT. It codes for CASSQAPGNSGNTIYF.

The V gene is TRBV5-1, the J gene TRBJ2-1, with D perhaps TRBD2 (6 bases). V was pared by 1 base and J by 8 bases, with 25 bases between. Germline loops: CDR1 SGHRS, CDR2 YFSETQ. The CDR3 contains 18 residues. This CDR3 is CASSLSPAGGHTGDEQFF. In DNA form, the CDR3 reads TGCGCCAGCAGCTTGTCCCCGGCAGGTGGGCACACGGGGGATGAGCAGTTCTTC.

The chain joins TRBV2 to TRBJ2-1; the match to TRBD2 covers 7 bases. With 1 base clipped from V and 7 bases from J, the junction kept 13 bases outside the gene matches. Germline V CDR1 and CDR2: SNHLY, FYNNEI. The CDR3 consists of 17 residues. DNA of the CDR3: TGTGCCAGCAGTGAAGGGGTGCGGGGGAGGCTAAGGAATGAGCAGTTCTTC. Protein product: CASSEGVRGRLRNEQFF.

The chain combines TRBV6-7 with TRBJ1-5; D is undetermined. TRBV6-7 is recorded as an ORF, its role being uncertain. The length of the CDR3 is 19 residues. The V end lost 2 bases, the J end lost 3 bases, and 23 bases lay between the germline ends. CDR3 protein: CASSYGLACRTKSNQPQHF. In DNA, the CDR3 is TGTGCCAGCAGTTACGGGCTGGCTTGCAGGACTAAATCCAATCAGCCCCAGCATTTT.

This clone was picked up one time. CDR3 in amino acids: CASSSYDRNQPQHF. The CDR3 nucleotides are TGTGCCAGCAGCTCGTATGACAGGAATCAGCCCCAGCATTTT. The J gene is TRBJ1-5, the V gene TRBV7-2, with D perhaps matching TRBD1 (6 bases). CDR3 size: 14 residues. The ends were cut back, 4 bases at V and 4 bases at J, with 11 bases in the middle. Germline CDR1 reads SGHTA; CDR2 reads FQGNSA.